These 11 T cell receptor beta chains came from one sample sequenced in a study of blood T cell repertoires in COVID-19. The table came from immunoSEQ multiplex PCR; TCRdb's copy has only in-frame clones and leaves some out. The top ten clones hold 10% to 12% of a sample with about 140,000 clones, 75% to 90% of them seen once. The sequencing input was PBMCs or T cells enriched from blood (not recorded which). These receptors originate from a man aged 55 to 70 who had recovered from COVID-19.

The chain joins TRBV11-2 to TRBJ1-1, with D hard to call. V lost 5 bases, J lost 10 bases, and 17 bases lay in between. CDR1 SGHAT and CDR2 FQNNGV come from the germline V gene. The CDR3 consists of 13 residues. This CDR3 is CASSLKAGRTAFF. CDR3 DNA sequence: TGTGCCAGCAGCCTAAAAGCGGGGAGAACAGCTTTCTTT.

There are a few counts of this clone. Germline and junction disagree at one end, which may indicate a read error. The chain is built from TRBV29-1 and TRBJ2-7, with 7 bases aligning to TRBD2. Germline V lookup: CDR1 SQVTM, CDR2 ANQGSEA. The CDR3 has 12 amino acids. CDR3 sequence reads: CSATSSSYEQYF. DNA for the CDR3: TGCAGCGCGACTAGCAGTTCCTATGAGCAGTACTTC.

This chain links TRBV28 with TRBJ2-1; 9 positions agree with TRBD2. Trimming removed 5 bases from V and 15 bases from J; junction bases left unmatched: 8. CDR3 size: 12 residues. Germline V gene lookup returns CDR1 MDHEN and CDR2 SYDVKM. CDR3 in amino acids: CASSRRLADRFF. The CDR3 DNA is TGTGCCAGCAGTCGACGACTAGCGGACCGGTTCTTC.

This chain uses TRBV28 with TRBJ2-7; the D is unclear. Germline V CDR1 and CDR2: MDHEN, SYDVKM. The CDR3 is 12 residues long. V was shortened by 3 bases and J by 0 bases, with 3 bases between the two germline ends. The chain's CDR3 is CASSFLSYEQYF. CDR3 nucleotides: TGTGCCAGCAGTTTCCTCTCCTACGAGCAGTACTTC.

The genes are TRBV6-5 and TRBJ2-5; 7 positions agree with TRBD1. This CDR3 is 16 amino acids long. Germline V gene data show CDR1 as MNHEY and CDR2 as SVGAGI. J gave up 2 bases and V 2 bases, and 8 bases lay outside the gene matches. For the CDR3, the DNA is TGTGCCAGCAGTTACAAGGGGACAGCTTTTCAAGAGACCCAGTACTTC. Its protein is CASSYKGTAFQETQYF.

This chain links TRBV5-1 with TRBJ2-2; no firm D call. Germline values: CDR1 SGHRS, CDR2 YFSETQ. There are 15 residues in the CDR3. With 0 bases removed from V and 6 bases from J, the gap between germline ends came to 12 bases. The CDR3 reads CASSLVAGPAGELFF. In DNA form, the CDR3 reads TGCGCCAGCAGCTTGGTTGCAGGCCCGGCCGGGGAGCTGTTTTTT.

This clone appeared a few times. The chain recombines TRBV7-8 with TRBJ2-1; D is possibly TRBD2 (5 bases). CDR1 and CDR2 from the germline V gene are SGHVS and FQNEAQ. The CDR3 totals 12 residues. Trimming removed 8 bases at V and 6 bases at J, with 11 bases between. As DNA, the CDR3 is TGTGCCAGCGCGGAGAGCGGCAATGAGCAGTTCTTC. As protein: CASAESGNEQFF. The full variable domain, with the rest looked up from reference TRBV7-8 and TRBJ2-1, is GAGVSQSPRYKVAKRGQDVALRCDPISGHVSLFWYQQALGQGPEFLTYFQNEAQLDKSGLPSDRFFAERPEGSVSTLKIQRTQQEDSAVYLCASAESGNEQFFGPGTRLTVL.

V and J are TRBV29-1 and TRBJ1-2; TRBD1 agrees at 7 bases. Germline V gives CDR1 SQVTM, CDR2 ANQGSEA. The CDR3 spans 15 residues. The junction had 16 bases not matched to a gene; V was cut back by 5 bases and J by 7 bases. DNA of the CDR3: TGCAGCGTTCAAATAAACCGGGACAGCCTTCCTGGCTACACCTTC. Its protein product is CSVQINRDSLPGYTF.

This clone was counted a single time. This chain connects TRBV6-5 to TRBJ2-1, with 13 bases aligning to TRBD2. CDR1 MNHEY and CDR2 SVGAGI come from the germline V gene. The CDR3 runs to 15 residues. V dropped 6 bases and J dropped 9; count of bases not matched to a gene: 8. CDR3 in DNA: TGTGCCAGCAGACCCAGACTAGCGGGGGGACTTGAGCAGTTCTTC. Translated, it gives CASRPRLAGGLEQFF.

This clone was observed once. CDR3 bases: TGTGCCATCATGCGGGGCACCTACGAGCAGTACTTC. This gives the protein CAIMRGTYEQYF. This chain joins TRBV10-3 and TRBJ2-7; a weak D match, TRBD2 (6 bases). Trimming stripped 7 bases from V and 2 bases from J, with 9 bases between. The CDR3 has 12 amino acids. Germline-derived CDR1 and CDR2 are ENHRY and SYGVKD.

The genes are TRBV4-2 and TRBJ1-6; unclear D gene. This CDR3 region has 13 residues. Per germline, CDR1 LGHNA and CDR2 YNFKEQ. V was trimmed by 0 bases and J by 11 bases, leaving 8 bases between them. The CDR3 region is CASSQETETPLHF. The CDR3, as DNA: TGTGCCAGCAGCCAAGAGACGGAGACACCCCTCCACTTT.